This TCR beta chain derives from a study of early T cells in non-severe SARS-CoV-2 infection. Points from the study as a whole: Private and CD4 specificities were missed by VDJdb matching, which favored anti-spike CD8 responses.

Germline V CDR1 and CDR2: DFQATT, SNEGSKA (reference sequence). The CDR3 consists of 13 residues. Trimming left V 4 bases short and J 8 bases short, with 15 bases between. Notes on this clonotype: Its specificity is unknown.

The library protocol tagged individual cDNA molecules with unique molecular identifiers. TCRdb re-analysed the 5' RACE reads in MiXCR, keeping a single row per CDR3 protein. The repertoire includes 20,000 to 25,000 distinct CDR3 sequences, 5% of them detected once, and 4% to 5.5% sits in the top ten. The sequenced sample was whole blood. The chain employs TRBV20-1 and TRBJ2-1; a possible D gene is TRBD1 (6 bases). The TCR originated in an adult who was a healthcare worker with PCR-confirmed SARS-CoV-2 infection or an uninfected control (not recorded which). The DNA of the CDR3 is TGCAGTGCTATAGATGGGGGCTCAGATGAGCAGTTCTTC. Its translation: CSAIDGGSDEQFF.